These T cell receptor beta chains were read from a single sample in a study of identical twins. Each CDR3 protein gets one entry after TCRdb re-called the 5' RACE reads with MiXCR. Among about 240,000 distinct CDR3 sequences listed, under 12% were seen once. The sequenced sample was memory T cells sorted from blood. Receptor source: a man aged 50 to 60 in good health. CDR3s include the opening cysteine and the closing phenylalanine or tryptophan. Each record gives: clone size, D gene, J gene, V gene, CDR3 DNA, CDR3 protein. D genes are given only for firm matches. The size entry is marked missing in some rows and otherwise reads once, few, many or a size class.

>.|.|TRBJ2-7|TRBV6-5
TGTGCCAGCAGTTACAATTCCCCTCGGACAGCCTACGAGCAGTACTTC
CASSYNSPRTAYEQYF
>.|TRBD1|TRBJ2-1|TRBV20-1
TGCAGTGCTAGAGATCAATGGACAGGGGTCCTCCACAATGAGCAGTTCTTC
CSARDQWTGVLHNEQFF
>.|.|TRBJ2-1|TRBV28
TGTGCCAGCAGTTCCGGACTCCCGGGCTCCCTCAATGAGCAGTTCTTC
CASSSGLPGSLNEQFF
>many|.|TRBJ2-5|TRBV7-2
TGTGCCAGCAGCTTAGCGCAGGGGGGCGCAGAGACCCAGTACTTC
CASSLAQGGAETQYF
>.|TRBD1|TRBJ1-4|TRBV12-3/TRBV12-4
TGTGCCAGCAGTCGGACAGGGGGCATAAATGAAAAACTGTTTTTT
CASSRTGGINEKLFF
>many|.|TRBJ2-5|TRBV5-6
TGTGCCAGCAGCTTGGAGCATCAAGAGACCCAGTACTTC
CASSLEHQETQYF
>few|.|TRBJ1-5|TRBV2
TGTGCCAGCAGCCGAAATCCTAATCAGCCCCAGCATTTT
CASSRNPNQPQHF
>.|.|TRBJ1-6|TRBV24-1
TGTGCCACCAGTGATTCCCCGAGGGGCTCACCCCTCCACTTT
CATSDSPRGSPLHF
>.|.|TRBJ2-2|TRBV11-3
TGTGCCAGCAGTTTTCGCCCTGGAACCGGGGAGCTGTTTTTT
CASSFRPGTGELFF
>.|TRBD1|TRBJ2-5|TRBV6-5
TGTGCCAGCAGTCTACTCCCGACAGGGGTGGAGACCCAGTACTTC
CASSLLPTGVETQYF
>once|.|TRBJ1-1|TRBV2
TGTGCCAGCAGCGATAGGGGGAAGGGCACTGAAGCTTTCTTT
CASSDRGKGTEAFF
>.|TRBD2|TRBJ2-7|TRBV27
TGTGCCAGCAGTTTATCGTGGGCGGGAGAGTACGAGCAGTACTTC
CASSLSWAGEYEQYF
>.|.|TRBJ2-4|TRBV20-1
TGCAGTGCTAGAGTATTGTCCAAAAACATTCAGTACTTC
CSARVLSKNIQYF
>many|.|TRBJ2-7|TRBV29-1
TGCAGCGTTGAAATGTGGCAGGGAAGCTCCTACGAGCAGTACTTC
CSVEMWQGSSYEQYF
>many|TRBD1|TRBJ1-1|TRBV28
TGTGCCAGCAGTCACAGGGGGTTTGGCACTGAAGCTTTCTTT
CASSHRGFGTEAFF
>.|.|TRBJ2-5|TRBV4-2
TGTGCCAGCAGCCAAGGGACAGCCATACAAGAGACCCAGTACTTC
CASSQGTAIQETQYF
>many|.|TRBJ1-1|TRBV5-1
TGCGCCAGCAGCCGCCAGGTGAACACTGAAGCTTTCTTT
CASSRQVNTEAFF
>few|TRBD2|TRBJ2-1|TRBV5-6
TGTGCCAGCAGGCGGGGGGGGCTAAACAATGAGCAGTTCTTC
CASRRGGLNNEQFF
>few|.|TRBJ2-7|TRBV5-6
TGTGCCAGCTCATTCCAGGGGTTATACGAGCAGTACTTC
CASSFQGLYEQYF
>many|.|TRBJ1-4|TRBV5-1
TGCGCCAGCAGAATGGGGGGGCCCAATGAAAAACTGTTTTTT
CASRMGGPNEKLFF
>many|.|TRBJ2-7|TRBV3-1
TGTGCCAGCAGCCAATCCGCGGGCCCTGGCTCCGAGCAGTACTTC
CASSQSAGPGSEQYF
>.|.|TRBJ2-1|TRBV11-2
TGTGCCAGCAGCCCACGTAGCGCGTACAATGAGCAGTTCTTC
CASSPRSAYNEQFF
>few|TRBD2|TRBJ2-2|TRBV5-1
TGCGCCAGCAGTCGTCGGACTAGCGGGGCCACGCTAAACACCGGGGAGCTGTTTTTT
CASSRRTSGATLNTGELFF
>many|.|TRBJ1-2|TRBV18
TGTGCCAGCTCACCATCGACGGACGCTTATGGCTACACCTTC
CASSPSTDAYGYTF
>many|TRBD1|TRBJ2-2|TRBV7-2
TGTGCCAGCAGCCTAGGGACAGGGGGACGCGGGGAGCTGTTTTTT
CASSLGTGGRGELFF
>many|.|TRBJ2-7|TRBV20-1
TGCAGTGCTAGGACCGATAGCTCCTACGAGCAGTACTTC
CSARTDSSYEQYF
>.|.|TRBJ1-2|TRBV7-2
TGTGCCAGCAGCTACCAACCGGACAGCTATGGCTTCACCTTC
CASSYQPDSYGFTF
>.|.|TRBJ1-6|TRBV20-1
TGCAGTGCTAGAGATTTCCGGGGGTCACCCCTCCACTTT
CSARDFRGSPLHF
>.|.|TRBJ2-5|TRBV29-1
TGCAGCGTTGAATTGGGGATGCGGTACCAAGAGACCCAGTACTTC
CSVELGMRYQETQYF
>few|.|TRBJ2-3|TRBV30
TGTGCCTGGAGTGTACGTGGGGCAGATACGCAGTATTTT
CAWSVRGADTQYF
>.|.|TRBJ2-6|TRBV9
TGTGCCAGCAGCGTAGGGTTCGGGATAGGGGCCAACGTCCTGACTTTC
CASSVGFGIGANVLTF
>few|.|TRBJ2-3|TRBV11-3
TGTGCCAGCAGTCCTTTCGACCGTTCAGATACGCAGTATTTT
CASSPFDRSDTQYF
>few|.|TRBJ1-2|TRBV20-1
TGCAGTGCTATTAGGTGGGAGCAAGGCTATGGCTACACCTTC
CSAIRWEQGYGYTF
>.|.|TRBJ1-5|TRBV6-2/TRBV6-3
TGTGCCAGCCAGCAAAGTAGCAATCAGCCCCAGCATTTT
CASQQSSNQPQHF
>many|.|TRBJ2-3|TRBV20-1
TGCAGTGCTAGAGATCTAGCAAGAGATACGCAGTATTTT
CSARDLARDTQYF
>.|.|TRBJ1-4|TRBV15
TGTGCCACCAGCAAAGACCACAGTACGGCAACTAATGAAAAACTGTTTTTT
CATSKDHSTATNEKLFF
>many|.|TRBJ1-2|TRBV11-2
TGTGCCAGCAGCCCGGCAAACCGGGCCTCCGGTGGCTACACCTTC
CASSPANRASGGYTF